This TCR beta chain was identified during a study of OX40 agonist ivuxolimab in advanced cancers. The wider study: Patients received intravenous ivuxolimab every 2 weeks at 0.01 to 10 mg/kg. Whole-study findings and limits: Some patients who did not respond also had low normalized T-cell clonal expansion. Clones of CD4+ and CD8+ blood T cells grew by week 6 at doses of 0.1 to 3.0 mg/kg.

Germline V gene data show CDR1 as SGHTA and CDR2 as FQGTGA. Trimming took 0 bases from V and 2 from J; bases not matched to a gene: 8. This CDR3 has 17 amino acids. On this clone itself: Its antigen remains unidentified.

TCRdb's table, derived via immunoSEQ multiplex PCR, lists solely in-frame clones and lacks some. The sample includes 50,000 to 65,000 clones, around 83% of them seen just once. This clonotype was sampled from an adult with an advanced solid tumor such as melanoma, head and neck, liver or kidney cancer. The chain employs TRBV7-3 and TRBJ2-5, with TRBD2 identical over 8 bases. The starting material was CD4+ or CD8+ T cells sorted from blood, obtained in a trial of the OX40 agonist ivuxolimab. Here the CDR3 DNA reads TGTGCCAGCAGCTTAACGGGAGCGGGAGCAAATCAAGAGACCCAGTACTTC. Translating gives CASSLTGAGANQETQYF.